Below are 14 T cell receptor beta chains sequenced from a single sample in a study of cytomegalovirus exposure and HLA in healthy donors. PCR employed 60 Vbeta and 13 Jbeta primers. Libraries were prepared by immunoSEQ multiplex PCR; TCRdb keeps only in-frame clonotypes and omits some of them. The sample includes 150,000 to 200,000 clones, 76% seen only once; the top ten take around 1.5%. The sequenced sample was PBMCs. These receptor sequences come from a man younger than 35 in good health and CMV-seronegative.

The chain joins TRBV5-1 to TRBJ1-6; TRBD1 matches 8 bases. Germline lookup yields CDR1 SGHRS and CDR2 YFSETQ. V gave up 4 bases and J gave up 8 bases; unmatched junction bases: 5. This CDR3 comprises 14 residues. Here the CDR3 DNA reads TGCGCCAGCAGCACAGGACAGGGAGATTCACCCCTCCACTTT. Protein sequence: CASSTGQGDSPLHF. The whole variable domain, filled in from reference TRBV5-1 and TRBJ1-6, reads KAGVTQTPRYLIKTRGQQVTLSCSPISGHRSVSWYQQTPGQGLQFLFEYFSETQRNKGNFPGRFSGRQFSNSRSEMNVSTLELGDSALYLCASSTGQGDSPLHFGNGTRLTVT.

The rearrangement links TRBV29-1 to TRBJ2-7, with a weak D call TRBD1 (6 bases). Per germline, CDR1 SQVTM and CDR2 ANQGSEA. This CDR3 is built from 16 residues. V lost 2 bases to trimming and J lost 3 bases, with 20 bases between them. DNA of the CDR3: TGCAGCGTTGAAAGTGTCAGGGGATTCGGTCACTACGAGCAGTACTTC. Residues: CSVESVRGFGHYEQYF.

For the CDR3, the DNA is TGTGCCAGCAGCGGCCGGACTAGCGGATATACTCTCCAAGAGACCCAGTACTTC. This sequence encodes CASSGRTSGYTLQETQYF. The chain has TRBV9 and TRBJ2-5, with 10 bases that match TRBD2. The J segment lost 1 base and the V segment lost 3 bases, leaving 12 bases of the junction unmatched. Germline V gives CDR1 SGDLS, CDR2 YYNGEE. The CDR3 consists of 18 residues.

This chain joins TRBV9 and TRBJ2-3; 8 bases align to TRBD2. The CDR3 sequence is 15 residues long. Germline CDR1 reads SGDLS; CDR2 reads YYNGEE. Trimming at V came to 3 bases and at J to 1 base, leaving 4 bases not matched to a gene. CDR3 in amino acids: CASSEEAGGTDTQYF. CDR3 sequence (DNA): TGTGCCAGCAGCGAGGAAGCGGGGGGCACAGATACGCAGTATTTT.

The V and J genes are TRBV6-5 and TRBJ2-5; a weak D match, TRBD2 (6 bases). The J call is uncertain, as TRBJ2-7 better fits the DNA end. The CDR3 extends over 12 amino acids. CDR1 and CDR2 (germline): MNHEY, SVGAGI. CDR3 DNA: TGTGCCAGCAGCCCCGGGGGAGGCGAGCAGTACTTC. It yields the protein CASSPGGGEQYF.

The V gene is TRBV2, the J gene TRBJ1-5; tentatively, D is TRBD1 (6 bases). From germline, CDR1 is SNHLY and CDR2 FYNNEI. The V end was cut by 4 bases, the J end by 4 bases, with 8 bases between. The CDR3 has 13 amino acids. The CDR3 spells CASSVTGNQPQHF. The CDR3 DNA reads as TGTGCCAGCAGTGTGACAGGTAATCAGCCCCAGCATTTT. Full variable domain (missing parts from reference TRBV2 and TRBJ1-5): EPEVTQTPSHQVTQMGQEVILRCVPISNHLYFYWYRQILGQKVEFLVSFYNNEISEKSEIFDDQFSVERPDGSNFTLKIRSTKLEDSAMYFCASSVTGNQPQHFGDGTRLSIL.

This CDR3 is CASSPGHPPYEQYF. CDR3 bases: TGTGCCAGCAGTCCCGGACATCCTCCCTACGAGCAGTACTTC. The chain employs TRBV27 and TRBJ2-7; maybe TRBD1 (5 bases). The CDR3 sequence is 14 residues long. CDR1 is MNHEY and CDR2 is SMNVEV in the germline V gene (reference sequence). Trimming cost V 5 bases and J 2 bases, with 13 bases left between them.

This chain links TRBV19 with TRBJ2-2; TRBD2 might be the D (5 bases). The germline V gene has CDR1 LNHDA and CDR2 SQIVND (reference sequence). V lost 7 bases to trimming and J lost 5 bases, with 17 bases between them. The CDR3 has 15 residues. CDR3 protein: CASINREGLTGELFF. The CDR3 DNA is TGTGCCAGTATAAATCGGGAAGGTTTGACCGGGGAGCTGTTTTTT.

This sequence joins TRBV2 and TRBJ2-2; D is perhaps TRBD1 (5 bases). V shed 6 bases and J shed 3 bases, with 5 bases lying between them. The germline V gene encodes CDR1 SNHLY and CDR2 FYNNEI. The CDR3 sequence is 12 residues long. The CDR3 DNA reads TGTGCCAGCAGACAGGACACCGGGGAGCTGTTTTTT. Protein: CASRQDTGELFF.

The chain has TRBV6-1 and TRBJ2-3; D may be TRBD1 (5 bases). Trimming cost V 6 bases and J 3 bases, with 16 bases left between them. The CDR3 loop spans 15 amino acids. Germline V CDR1 and CDR2: MNHNS, SASEGT. CDR3 nucleotide sequence: TGTGCCAGCAGACCCCAGGGCGTCAGTACAGATACGCAGTATTTT. This encodes CASRPQGVSTDTQYF.

The rearrangement uses TRBV5-1 and TRBJ2-2; possible D gene TRBD2, 6 bases. CDR3 size: 15 residues. CDR1 is SGHRS, CDR2 YFSETQ, per germline. Trimming removed 4 bases at V and 3 bases at J, with 13 bases between. CDR3 in amino acids: CASSVLTRDTGELFF. The CDR3 DNA follows: TGCGCCAGCAGCGTTCTGACTAGAGACACCGGGGAGCTGTTTTTT.

The chain is built from TRBV13 and TRBJ1-2, with 7 positions matching TRBD1. CDR1 is PRHDT and CDR2 is FYEKMQ in the germline V gene (reference sequence). The length of the CDR3 is 13 residues. V shed 1 base and J 5 bases; nucleotides not matched to a gene: 1. CDR3 nucleotides: TGTGCCAGCAGCTTAGACAGGGGTTATGGCTACACCTTC. Protein sequence: CASSLDRGYGYTF.

This clone was picked up a small number of times. This sequence joins TRBV7-6 and TRBJ2-2; 7 nucleotides line up with TRBD2. The V gene's germline CDR1 is SGHVS and CDR2 FNYEAQ. The CDR3 loop spans 15 amino acids. V shed 0 bases and J 3 bases; nucleotides not matched to a gene: 1. The CDR3 nucleotides are TGTGCCAGCAGCTTAGCGGGGAGGGACACCGGGGAGCTGTTTTTT. Protein: CASSLAGRDTGELFF.

This rearrangement joins TRBV6-5 to TRBJ1-5, with D possibly being TRBD1 (6 bases). Trimming removed 6 bases at V and 3 bases at J, with 12 bases between. The length of the CDR3 is 14 residues. Germline V gives CDR1 MNHEY, CDR2 SVGAGI. DNA of the CDR3: TGTGCCAGCAGCACCCGGGACAACAATCAGCCCCAGCATTTT. This encodes CASSTRDNNQPQHF.